This TCR beta chain stems from a study of technical replicates of blood from a few donors (dated by TCRdb to 2015 to 2018). This clone was seen only once. There is no known antigen for this receptor. Nothing much larger sits one base from this clone, and base qualities are not available. Receptor amplification or capture employed the immunoSEQ multiplex PCR assay. Held by TCRdb, this immuneACCESS table contains in-frame sequences only and omits some clones. Under half of the omission traces to an unresolved V gene where checked; the cause of the rest is unknown. The sample profile shows about 83,000 clones; 85% to 95% of them were found once. Of the sample, about 0.23% falls within the top ten clones. CDR1 and CDR2 are read off the germline V gene as MDHEN and SYDVKM. Trimming costs V 7 bases and J 6 bases, and their ends lie 16 bases apart. The CDR3 spans 13 residues, from the cysteine through the phenylalanine. Of the read, only the CDR3 DNA is kept; its 39 bases are in frame from base 1.

The clonotype was recovered from a human donor in good health. Sample: T cells isolated from PBMCs. This chain is built from TRBV28 and TRBJ2-7; TRBD2 is perhaps the D gene, given 5 matching bases. The CDR3 region reads CASNLGAPGEQYF. The sequenced DNA: TGTGCCAGCAACCTGGGAGCACCTGGCGAGCAGTACTTC.